The present entry profiles one T cell receptor beta chain with its context. The antigen is unknown. The source of the sample is a study of T cell responses to AZD1222 COVID-19 vaccine. General study points: Donors were chiefly white British, with a greater number of females, and clonal diversity was perhaps underestimated.

The repertoire was sequenced with immunoSEQ multiplex PCR; TCRdb's copy has only in-frame clones and lacks some. There are approximately 140,000 clones in the sample; 90% to 95% occur only once, and around 5% lies in the top ten. The germline V gene encodes CDR1 SGHRS and CDR2 YFSETQ. The CDR3 is 14 amino acids. Trimming left V 4 bases short and J 5 bases short, with 15 bases between. The rearrangement links TRBV5-1 to TRBJ2-5; no reliable D call. The sequences come from peripheral blood, collected on day 0 of AZD1222 vaccination. This sequence originates from an adult in good health. CDR3 DNA sequence: TGCGCCAGCAGCCAGGCGGAGAACCGCGAGACCCAGTACTTC. Protein: CASSQAENRETQYF.